The 19 T cell receptor beta chains below come from one sample, sequenced in a study of blood T cell repertoires in COVID-19. Only in-frame clones appear in the TCRdb table, and some are missing; sequencing was by immunoSEQ multiplex PCR. Here the sample spans approximately 120,000 clones, almost 85% being singletons. Sample: peripheral blood. Receptors originate from a human donor in a cohort sampled during active COVID-19.

The chain joins TRBV7-2 to TRBJ2-1; TRBD2 agrees at 8 bases. In germline, CDR1 is SGHTA, CDR2 FQGNSA. The CDR3 has 16 residues. The V segment lost 5 bases and the J segment 7 bases; nucleotides outside the gene matches: 13. CDR3 region: CASSMERRGARNEQFF. The CDR3 nucleotides are TGTGCCAGCAGCATGGAAAGGCGGGGGGCCCGAAATGAGCAGTTCTTC.

V gene TRBV27 combines with J gene TRBJ2-7; 9 positions agree with TRBD1. Trimming took 5 bases from V and 1 from J; bases not matched to a gene: 3. This CDR3 has 14 amino acids. CDR1 is MNHEY and CDR2 is SMNVEV in the germline V gene (reference sequence). CDR3 in amino acids: CASSRTGVSYEQYF. DNA of the CDR3: TGTGCCAGCAGTCGGACAGGGGTGTCCTACGAGCAGTACTTC.

The rearrangement links TRBV5-1 to TRBJ1-4; TRBD1 matches at 8 bases. V was clipped by 2 bases and J by 3 bases; unmatched bases: 6. Germline loops: CDR1 SGHRS, CDR2 YFSETQ. The length of the CDR3 is 16 residues. The CDR3 DNA sequence: TGCGCCAGCAGCTTAGGACAGGGAGGTTCTAATGAAAAACTGTTTTTT. It encodes CASSLGQGGSNEKLFF. Looking up the rest from reference TRBV5-1 and TRBJ1-4 gives the full variable domain: KAGVTQTPRYLIKTRGQQVTLSCSPISGHRSVSWYQQTPGQGLQFLFEYFSETQRNKGNFPGRFSGRQFSNSRSEMNVSTLELGDSALYLCASSLGQGGSNEKLFFGSGTQLSVL.

J is TRBJ2-3 and V is TRBV5-4, with D possibly TRBD1 on 6 matching bases. Germline CDR1 is SGHNT and CDR2 is YYREEE (reference sequence). V gave up 6 bases and J gave up 5 bases, with 13 bases separating them. This CDR3 contains 13 residues. CDR3 in DNA: TGTGCCAGCAAATTTCAGGGGAGAGATACGCAGTATTTT. Amino acid sequence: CASKFQGRDTQYF.

This clone was picked up a small number of times. The chain employs TRBV19 and TRBJ1-3; 8 nucleotides line up with TRBD1. This CDR3 spans 15 amino acids. Germline loops: CDR1 LNHDA, CDR2 SQIVND (reference sequence). V gave up 5 bases and J gave up 1 base; unmatched junction bases: 4. The CDR3 is CASSPTGVSGNTIYF. The CDR3 region has the DNA TGTGCCAGTAGTCCGACAGGGGTGTCTGGAAACACCATATATTTT. The whole variable domain, filled in from reference TRBV19 and TRBJ1-3, reads DGGITQSPKYLFRKEGQNVTLSCEQNLNHDAMYWYRQDPGQGLRLIYYSQIVNDFQKGDIAEGYSVSREKKESFPLTVTSAQKNPTAFYLCASSPTGVSGNTIYFGEGSWLTVV.

This clone was found once. CDR3 nucleotide sequence: TGTGCCAGCGGGACAGGGGCAGGCTACACCTTC. Translation gives CASGTGAGYTF. This chain uses TRBV6-5 with TRBJ1-2; 10 bases align to TRBD1. The CDR3 covers 11 residues. Trimming took 8 bases from V and 8 from J; bases not matched to a gene: 2. Germline lookup yields CDR1 MNHEY and CDR2 SVGAGI.

This clone occurred a few times. V usage is TRBV6-2 or TRBV6-3 and J usage is TRBJ2-1; TRBD2 matches at 12 bases. CDR3 length: 14 residues. Germline V lookup: CDR1 MNHEY, CDR2 SVGEGT. Trimming cost V 5 bases and J 7 bases; bases outside gene matches: 3. CDR3 amino acids: CASSLAGGLNEQFF. CDR3 nucleotides: TGTGCCAGCAGTCTAGCGGGGGGGCTGAATGAGCAGTTCTTC.

The J gene is TRBJ1-3, the V gene TRBV6-5; D is ambiguous. The CDR3 runs 14 residues. Germline CDR1 and CDR2: MNHEY and SVGAGI. Trimming stripped 4 bases from V and 4 bases from J, with 11 bases between. CDR3 region: CASSSRAQGNTIYF. As DNA, the CDR3 is TGTGCCAGCAGTTCACGTGCACAGGGAAACACCATATATTTT.

A word on this clone: A read error may produce the germline difference seen at one junction end. V and J are TRBV6-5 and TRBJ2-3, with 7 positions matching TRBD2. Germline V gene data show CDR1 as MNHEY and CDR2 as SVGAGI. There are 15 residues in the CDR3. The CDR3 DNA reads as TGTGCCAGCAGCTACTTGGGGGGGGGTGCGGATACGCAGTATTTT. It encodes CASSYLGGGADTQYF.

The chain couples TRBV6-5 to TRBJ2-7; possibly TRBD1 for D (6 bases). The germline CDR1 and CDR2 sequences are MNHEY and SVGAGI. V was shortened by 0 bases and J by 4 bases, with 16 bases between the two germline ends. The length of the CDR3 is 16 residues. For the CDR3, the DNA is TGTGCCAGCAGTTACTCAATCGGACAGATACCTTACGAGCAGTACTTC. Amino acid sequence: CASSYSIGQIPYEQYF.

This clone has a handful of counts. Distinct nucleotide sequences in the sample also encode this CDR3. This sequence joins TRBV5-1 and TRBJ2-3; tentatively, D is TRBD2 (6 bases). V lost 4 bases and J 2 bases, leaving 11 bases between the germline ends. This CDR3 contains 14 residues. CDR1 is SGHRS and CDR2 is YFSETQ in the germline V gene. The CDR3 loop reads CASSRWGDTDTQYF. The CDR3 bases are TGCGCCAGCAGCCGATGGGGGGACACAGATACGCAGTATTTT. Supplemented by reference TRBV5-1 and TRBJ2-3, the full variable domain reads KAGVTQTPRYLIKTRGQQVTLSCSPISGHRSVSWYQQTPGQGLQFLFEYFSETQRNKGNFPGRFSGRQFSNSRSEMNVSTLELGDSALYLCASSRWGDTDTQYFGPGTRLTVL.

The CDR3 nucleotides read TGTGCCAGCAGCTTAGGGGGCAGGGGGCGGTTCGATGGCTACACCTTC. Residues: CASSLGGRGRFDGYTF. The V gene is TRBV11-3, the J gene TRBJ1-2, with 8 bases that match TRBD1. V lost 1 base to trimming and J lost 6 bases; unmatched junction nucleotides: 10. Germline loops: CDR1 SGHNT, CDR2 YENEEA. The CDR3 is 16 residues long.

In its sample, this clone was seen once. This chain links TRBV6-5 with TRBJ1-1; 9 nucleotides agree with TRBD1. V lost 1 base and J lost 8; bases outside the gene matches: 2. The germline V gene encodes CDR1 MNHEY and CDR2 SVGAGI. The CDR3 runs to 13 residues. CDR3 region: CASSYWDRAEAFF. CDR3 DNA: TGTGCCAGCAGTTACTGGGACAGGGCCGAAGCTTTCTTT.

The chain combines TRBV18 with TRBJ1-4; D might be TRBD1 (5 bases). Deletions cut 2 bases from V and 3 bases from J, with 10 bases between. This CDR3 comprises 15 residues. Germline V gene sequence: CDR1 KGHSH, CDR2 LQKENI. The CDR3 bases are TGTGCCAGCTCACCATCCGGACAAGCTAATGAAAAACTGTTTTTT. Translated: CASSPSGQANEKLFF.

V usage is TRBV19 and J usage is TRBJ1-5; D gene ambiguous. Trimming removed 10 bases from V and 0 bases from J, with 22 bases in between. Germline-derived CDR1 and CDR2 are LNHDA and SQIVND (reference sequence). This CDR3 has 17 residues. CDR3 sequence reads: CATKRGVVGYSNQPQHF. In DNA, the CDR3 is TGTGCCACAAAGCGGGGAGTTGTGGGTTATAGCAATCAGCCCCAGCATTTT.

V usage is TRBV5-1 and J usage is TRBJ2-2; D is possibly TRBD1 (5 bases). This CDR3 spans 14 amino acids. V was cut by 5 bases and J by 4 bases, with 12 bases left in between. Germline CDR1 SGHRS, CDR2 YFSETQ. In nucleotides, the CDR3 is TGCGCCAGCAGTACAACCACAGGCACCGGGGAGCTGTTTTTT. It yields the protein CASSTTTGTGELFF. The entire variable domain, with the rest obtained from reference TRBV5-1 and TRBJ2-2, is as follows: KAGVTQTPRYLIKTRGQQVTLSCSPISGHRSVSWYQQTPGQGLQFLFEYFSETQRNKGNFPGRFSGRQFSNSRSEMNVSTLELGDSALYLCASSTTTGTGELFFGEGSRLTVL.

This chain connects TRBV6-4 to TRBJ2-1; TRBD2 matches at 12 bases. The J segment lost 6 bases and the V segment lost 4 bases, leaving 7 bases of the junction unmatched. Per the germline V gene, CDR1 is MRHNA and CDR2 is SNTAGT. CDR3 length: 16 residues. The CDR3 protein is CASSARLAGDFNEQFF. The CDR3 DNA sequence: TGTGCCAGCAGTGCCAGACTAGCGGGGGATTTCAATGAGCAGTTCTTC.

This chain uses TRBV19 with TRBJ2-1; possible D gene TRBD1, 5 bases. Per the germline V gene, CDR1 is LNHDA and CDR2 is SQIVND (reference sequence). This CDR3 has 15 residues. The V end lost 3 bases, the J end lost 7 bases, and 16 bases lay between the germline ends. The CDR3: CASSMGRGLRNEQFF. As DNA, the CDR3 is TGTGCCAGTAGTATGGGTAGGGGTCTTCGTAATGAGCAGTTCTTC.

The rearrangement uses TRBV28 and TRBJ2-7; 7 bases align to TRBD2. Germline V gene data show CDR1 as MDHEN and CDR2 as SYDVKM. The junction had 10 bases not matched to a gene; V was cut back by 8 bases and J by 3 bases. The CDR3 extends over 14 amino acids. The CDR3 bases are TGTGCCAGCCGGTCTAGCGGCTACCTCTACGAGCAGTACTTC. As protein: CASRSSGYLYEQYF.